This TCR beta chain was sequenced during a study of T-cell memory formation after mild COVID-19. Libraries for TCRalpha and TCRbeta carried sample barcodes and unique molecular identifiers via 5'RACE. TCRdb called the 5' RACE reads again in MiXCR, with one record for every CDR3 protein. The table shows fewer than 400,000 distinct CDR3 sequences, with 13% occurring only once. This clonotype has a handful of counts. Sequencing was performed on PBMCs or a T cell subset sorted from them (not recorded which). The source of this sequence is a man younger than 35 who had mild COVID-19 (a few samples of this study predate the infection). Cell type and time point are not known.

The CDR3 loop reads CASSHTVNYGYTF. The CDR3 DNA reads TGTGCCAGCAGCCACACAGTTAACTATGGCTACACCTTC. The rearrangement uses TRBV7-2 and TRBJ1-2; D gene ambiguous. This CDR3 is built from 13 residues. V was pared by 5 bases and J by 1 base, with 8 bases between. The germline V gene encodes CDR1 SGHTA and CDR2 FQGNSA.